This is a list of T cell receptor beta chains from one sample in a study of shared clonotypes between healthy human individuals. Profiled with immunoSEQ multiplex PCR; TCRdb holds only in-frame clones, not every one. The data hold around 530,000 clones, with 70% to 80% observed a single time. Sequencing was done on a sample of PBMCs. The receptors originated from a woman aged 40 to 50 in good health. Some clones in this sample may be carry-over from other donors' samples. Both conserved end residues are part of each CDR3. D genes are given only for firm matches. Rows may omit the clone size; those that give it use once, few, many or a size class.

clone size,J gene,V gene,D gene,CDR3 DNA,CDR3 protein
few,TRBJ2-7,TRBV7-2,TRBD2,TGTGCCAGCACAGGCGGGAGAACCTACGAGCAGTACTTC,CASTGGRTYEQYF
.,TRBJ2-7,TRBV16,TRBD1,TGTGCCAGCAACATCAGGGGGACAGGGGCCGACGAGCAGTACTTC,CASNIRGTGADEQYF
.,TRBJ2-5,TRBV7-9,TRBD2,TGTGCCAGCAGCCCTAGCGGAGGGACCCAGTACTTC,CASSPSGGTQYF
few,TRBJ2-7,TRBV2,.,TGTGCCAGCAGTGCGGGGGCTACCTACGAGCAGTACTTC,CASSAGATYEQYF
.,TRBJ2-3,TRBV28,TRBD1,TGTGCCAGCAGTTTACAGGGGGCAGATACGCAGTATTTT,CASSLQGADTQYF
.,TRBJ2-1,TRBV19,.,TGTGCCAGTAAGTTTCTAGCGAGCTCCTACAATGAGCAGTTCTTC,CASKFLASSYNEQFF
few,TRBJ1-1,TRBV12-5,.,TGTGCTAGTGGGGCGGGACAAATGAACACTGAAGCTTTCTTT,CASGAGQMNTEAFF
.,TRBJ1-2,TRBV15,.,TGTGCCACCAGCATCGAACAGGGTCAAGGCTACACCTTC,CATSIEQGQGYTF
once,TRBJ1-4,TRBV6-1,.,TGTGCCAGCAGATTCGGCGCAACTAATGAAAAACTGTTTTTT,CASRFGATNEKLFF
.,TRBJ2-5,TRBV9,.,TGTGCCAGCAGCCTCCCCGAAGAGACCCAGTACTTC,CASSLPEETQYF
.,TRBJ1-5,TRBV9,TRBD1,TGTGCCAGCAGTGCCGGGACAGGGGATAGCAATCAGCCCCAGCATTTT,CASSAGTGDSNQPQHF
.,TRBJ2-3,TRBV27,.,TGTGCCAGCAGTCCGACTAATCCTAGCACAGATACGCAGTATTTT,CASSPTNPSTDTQYF
.,TRBJ1-4,TRBV6-1,TRBD1,TGTGCCAGCAGTGGACAGGGGGATACTAATGAAAAACTGTTTTTT,CASSGQGDTNEKLFF
.,TRBJ2-2,TRBV19,TRBD1,TGTGCCAGTAGTCCGAGGGACAGGGGGCACGTCGGGGAGCTGTTTTTT,CASSPRDRGHVGELFF
.,TRBJ2-5,TRBV5-1,.,TGCGCCAGCAGCTTACGATCCGAAGAGACCCAGTACTTC,CASSLRSEETQYF
.,TRBJ1-2,TRBV28,.,TGTGCCAGCAGTTTACCACAGGGATACTATGGCTACACCTTC,CASSLPQGYYGYTF
few,TRBJ1-2,TRBV28,.,TGTGCCAGCAGTTCCTCAGGGGACTATGGCTACACCTTC,CASSSSGDYGYTF
many,TRBJ2-1,TRBV27,TRBD2,TGTGCCAGCAGACCCCCAGCGGGAGGCCCTTTAAGGGAGCAGTTCTTC,CASRPPAGGPLREQFF
.,TRBJ2-5,TRBV5-1,.,TGCGCCAGCAGCCCTCAGGGATGGGGAGAGACCCAGTACTTC,CASSPQGWGETQYF
.,TRBJ2-7,TRBV11-2,.,TGTGCCAGCAGCTTTAGGGGCAGGGGATATAGCGAGCAGTACTTC,CASSFRGRGYSEQYF
.,TRBJ2-3,TRBV5-1,.,TGCGCCAGCAGCTTGGGGGACTCATTTAGCACAGATACGCAGTATTTT,CASSLGDSFSTDTQYF
.,TRBJ2-3,TRBV10-3,.,TGTGCCACAAGGAGTTGGGGGGACGGCACAGATACGCAGTATTTT,CATRSWGDGTDTQYF
.,TRBJ2-1,TRBV7-2,TRBD2,TGTGCCAGCAAGTTGGGGGAGGGTGGGTACAATGAGCAGTTCTTC,CASKLGEGGYNEQFF
.,TRBJ1-2,TRBV18,.,TGTGCCAGCTCACCAAACCCAGGACAAGGCTATGGCTACACCTTC,CASSPNPGQGYGYTF
once,TRBJ2-1,TRBV27,TRBD2,TGTGCCAGCAGCCCCCGGACTAGCGGAAACAATGAGCAGTTCTTC,CASSPRTSGNNEQFF
.,TRBJ2-1,TRBV19,.,TGTGCCAGTAGTATTCAGGGGCCGTTCGGCAATGAGCAGTTCTTC,CASSIQGPFGNEQFF